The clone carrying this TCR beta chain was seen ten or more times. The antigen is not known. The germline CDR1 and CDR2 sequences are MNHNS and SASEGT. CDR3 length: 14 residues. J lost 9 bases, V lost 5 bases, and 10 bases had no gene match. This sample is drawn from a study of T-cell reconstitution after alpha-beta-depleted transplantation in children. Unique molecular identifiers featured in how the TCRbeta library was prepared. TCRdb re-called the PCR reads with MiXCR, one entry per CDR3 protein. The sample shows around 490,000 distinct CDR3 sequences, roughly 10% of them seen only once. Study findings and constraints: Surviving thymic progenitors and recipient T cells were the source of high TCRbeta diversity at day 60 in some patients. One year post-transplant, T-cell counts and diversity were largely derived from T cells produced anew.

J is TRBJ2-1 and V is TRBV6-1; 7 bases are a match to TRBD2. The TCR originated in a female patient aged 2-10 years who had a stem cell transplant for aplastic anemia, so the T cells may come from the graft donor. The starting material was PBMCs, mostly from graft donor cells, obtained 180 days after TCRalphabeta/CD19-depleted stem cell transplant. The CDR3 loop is CASSPGLGRVEQFF. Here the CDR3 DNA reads TGTGCCAGCAGTCCAGGACTAGGCCGGGTTGAGCAGTTCTTC.